The clone carrying this T cell receptor beta chain was detected once. The data belong to a study of blood T cell repertoires in COVID-19. The wider study: T cells, B-cell-depleted T cells, or PBMCs provided the cDNA or gDNA that served as material.

Authors' data handling: How many nucleated cells were present was estimated from reference gene primer amplification. The assay was immunoSEQ multiplex PCR, and TCRdb's table has in-frame clones only and misses some. The V and J calls and clone size were taken over from that table, and D and trimming were inferred from the DNA. The data contain nearly 200,000 clones, 84% of them singletons. The CDR3 is 14 amino acids. Germline trimming cut 3 bases from V and 9 bases from J; bases unmatched to any gene: 9. Germline V CDR1 and CDR2: SGDLS, YYNGEE. The chain couples TRBV9 to TRBJ1-1, with 9 bases lining up with TRBD1. The source of this sequence is a human donor in a cohort sampled during active COVID-19. Material for sequencing was peripheral blood. CDR3 nucleotides: TGTGCCAGCAGCGCCGTCCCGGGACAGGGAAAAGCTTTCTTT. It specifies CASSAVPGQGKAFF.